Listed below are T cell receptor beta chains from one sample, sequenced in a study of regulatory T cells. TCRdb's table, derived via immunoSEQ multiplex PCR, lists solely in-frame clones and lacks some. This table has tens of thousands of clones, approximately 91% appearing once. Sequencing was performed on conventional CD4+ T cells sorted from blood. The source is a person aged 18 to 29 with CD3G deficiency. CDR3s leave out the opening cysteine and the closing phenylalanine or tryptophan. The D gene is left open where the match is weak.

v_gene	len	d_gene	CDR3aa
TRBV28	11	TRBD1	ASSHRGNYGYT
TRBV5-1	14	-	ASSLGGTRKHEKLF
TRBV10-3	11	-	AIGQGITDTQY
TRBV30	11	-	AWSWWGANEQF
TRBV19	12	TRBD1	ASSLGQGRTEAF
TRBV6-1	11	-	ASSEAWEDTQY
TRBV7-8	14	TRBD1	ASSPRGTGIGDTQY
TRBV6-6	10	-	ASSPDRLSQY
TRBV5-1	13	-	ASSLDGRREETQY
TRBV28	13	TRBD1	ASGTGWRGNEKLF
TRBV5-1	15	TRBD1	ASSLAPGTGNTDTQY
TRBV6-1	12	TRBD1	ASSGGQGGEKLF
TRBV5-1	12	TRBD2	ASSSGTSPGTQY
TRBV28	13	-	ASSFSGGNFQPQH
TRBV28	12	-	ASSRYAGANVLT
TRBV11-3	13	-	ASSLYSGSGETQY
TRBV28	12	-	ASSSPGSLHEQY